This record concerns one T cell receptor (beta chain) sequence. This CDR3 is also generated by other DNA sequences in the sample. Trimming cost V 5 bases and J 3 bases, with 8 bases left between them. The CDR3 has 13 amino acids. The data were obtained in a study of control samples from healthy donors and cancer patients. The data were produced by immunoSEQ multiplex PCR, yet TCRdb's version contains in-frame clones alone and is incomplete. Found here are about 95,000 clones, around 81% of them singletons; the top ten hold approximately 19%. This sequence was found in a man aged 30 to 45 in good health. Sequencing used blood. The chain recombines TRBV12-3 or TRBV12-4 with TRBJ2-1, with D possibly being TRBD1 (5 bases). CDR3 sequence reads: CASSPQGYNEQFF. The CDR3 DNA reads TGTGCCAGCAGTCCGCAGGGCTACAATGAGCAGTTCTTC.